This TCR beta chain was captured by sequencing in a study of identical twins. TCRdb processed the 5' RACE reads anew with MiXCR; each CDR3 protein has one entry. The sample shows 200,000 to 300,000 distinct CDR3 sequences, about 10% of them seen only once. This clonotype came up many times. The sample was memory T cells sorted from blood. The source is a man aged 50-60 years in good health.

CDR3 residues: CSARGSGSPQNTGELFF. The CDR3 DNA sequence: TGCAGTGCTAGGGGTAGCGGGAGTCCCCAGAACACCGGGGAGCTGTTTTTT. V and J are TRBV20-1 and TRBJ2-2, with 9 bases that match TRBD2. V was pared by 3 bases and J by 1 base, with 9 bases of the junction left unmatched. The CDR3 totals 17 residues. Germline CDR1 reads DFQATT; CDR2 reads SNEGSKA (reference sequence).